The clone carrying this T cell receptor (beta chain) was found a few times. With a J-beta primer mix and a sample-barcoded 5' primer, a second PCR ran about 6 to 11 cycles. TCRdb itself ran the 5' RACE reads through MiXCR, one entry per CDR3 protein. The table shows 800,000 or so distinct CDR3 sequences, with around 50% occurring only once. The sample originates from a study of blood T cells in healthy people across ages. This CDR3 spans 16 amino acids. Germline CDR1 reads SQVTM; CDR2 reads ANQGSEA. Unmatched junction bases numbered 7, after V lost 3 bases and J lost 0 bases. This sequence was found in a man older than 75 in good health. The sample comprised blood. The V call is TRBV29-1, the J call TRBJ2-3, with 9 bases identical to TRBD2. CDR3 DNA sequence: TGCAGCGTTGATTCGCCCACTAGCGGGAGCACAGATACGCAGTATTTT. Translating it yields CSVDSPTSGSTDTQYF.